Following are 28 T cell receptor beta chains from one sample sequenced in a study of blood T cell repertoires in COVID-19. Using immunoSEQ multiplex PCR, the repertoire was profiled, and TCRdb retains in-frame clones only, with some absent. The data show 300,000 to 400,000 clones, about 87% seen once. The sequenced sample was peripheral blood. The receptors come from a woman in her forties or fifties who had recovered from COVID-19.

The V call is TRBV30, the J call TRBJ1-1; TRBD1 agrees at 7 bases. Germline lookup yields CDR1 GTSNPN and CDR2 SVGIG (reference sequence). The CDR3 totals 15 residues. V gave up 6 bases and J gave up 7 bases; unmatched junction bases: 17. The CDR3: CACHSDLGGGGEAFF. The CDR3 DNA follows: TGTGCCTGCCACTCGGACTTAGGGGGCGGTGGTGAAGCTTTCTTT.

This clone was observed a single time. The chain recombines TRBV27 with TRBJ2-7; maybe TRBD2 (5 bases). The germline CDR1 and CDR2 sequences are MNHEY and SMNVEV (reference sequence). The CDR3 covers 14 residues. V was shortened by 3 bases and J by 4 bases, with 13 bases between the two germline ends. The CDR3, as DNA: TGTGCCAGCAGTTTCGCCGGGCGCGGGTACGAGCAGTACTTC. It specifies CASSFAGRGYEQYF.

The rearrangement joins TRBV6-2 or TRBV6-3 to TRBJ2-1; 7 bases agree with TRBD1. The CDR3 loop spans 15 amino acids. Germline-derived CDR1 and CDR2 are MNHEY and SVGEGT. V shed 2 bases and J 4 bases; nucleotides not matched to a gene: 5. The DNA for the CDR3 is TGTGCCAGCAGTTACCTGGCACAGGGGTACAATGAGCAGTTCTTC. This codes for CASSYLAQGYNEQFF.

V is TRBV18 and J is TRBJ1-2, with D perhaps TRBD1 (5 bases). The germline V and J ends were trimmed by 2 bases and 2 bases, with 12 bases remaining between them. The CDR3 loop spans 15 amino acids. In germline, CDR1 is KGHSH, CDR2 LQKENI. Written as DNA, the CDR3 is TGTGCCAGCTCACCAACGGCGGGGCAGAACTATGGCTACACCTTC. Translated: CASSPTAGQNYGYTF.

The genes are TRBV6-1 and TRBJ2-7; perhaps TRBD2 as D (6 bases). The CDR3 consists of 19 residues. Germline V gives CDR1 MNHNS, CDR2 SASEGT. Trimming left V 3 bases short and J 2 bases short, with 26 bases between. CDR3 in amino acids: CASSEIETASVKTAYEQYF. For the CDR3, the DNA is TGTGCCAGCAGTGAGATTGAGACGGCTAGCGTGAAAACCGCCTACGAGCAGTACTTC.

The J gene is TRBJ2-2, the V gene TRBV7-3, with a tentative D call TRBD2 (5 bases). The germline V gene has CDR1 SGHTA and CDR2 FQGTGA. The CDR3 extends over 13 amino acids. Trimming removed 5 bases from V and 7 bases from J, with 11 bases in between. CDR3 residues: CASSPSGIGELFF. The CDR3 coding sequence is TGTGCCAGCAGCCCCTCCGGGATCGGGGAGCTGTTTTTT.

This clone was counted a single time. The chain carries TRBV4-1 and TRBJ2-7, with D perhaps TRBD1 (6 bases). The CDR3 sequence is 15 residues long. Per the germline V gene, CDR1 is MGHRA and CDR2 is YSYEKL. The V and J ends lost 0 bases and 2 bases respectively, with 11 bases between them. CDR3 in DNA: TGCGCCAGCAGCCAAGAGGGGGCAAGCCCCTACGAGCAGTACTTC. Translation: CASSQEGASPYEQYF.

The chain joins TRBV28 to TRBJ1-6; 10 nucleotides match TRBD1. Germline values: CDR1 MDHEN, CDR2 SYDVKM. J was trimmed by 1 base and V by 9 bases; bases with no gene match: 12. CDR3 length: 18 amino acids. CDR3 in amino acids: CASSLGQGVWSYNSPLHF. CDR3 DNA sequence: TGTGCCAGTTCCCTCGGACAGGGGGTTTGGTCCTATAATTCACCCCTCCACTTT.

The V gene is TRBV11-3, the J gene TRBJ2-7, with 10 bases that match TRBD1. The germline CDR1 and CDR2 sequences are SGHNT and YENEEA. The CDR3 loop spans 13 amino acids. J lost 5 bases, V lost 5 bases, and 3 bases had no gene match. CDR3 amino acids: CASSIGTGDEQYF. Written as DNA, the CDR3 is TGTGCCAGCAGCATCGGGACAGGGGACGAGCAGTACTTC.

V gene TRBV7-2 combines with J gene TRBJ2-5; TRBD2 matches at 8 bases. Germline values: CDR1 SGHTA, CDR2 FQGNSA. The ends lost 6 bases at V and 1 base at J; junction bases unmatched: 4. The CDR3 is 14 amino acids. The CDR3 region is CASRSGGGQETQYF. In DNA, the CDR3 is TGTGCCAGCAGGTCGGGGGGGGGCCAAGAGACCCAGTACTTC.

This chain links TRBV5-8 with TRBJ2-6, with D perhaps matching TRBD2 (6 bases). The V end was cut by 2 bases, the J end by 0 bases, with 9 bases between. CDR3 size: 16 residues. From germline, CDR1 is SGHTS and CDR2 YDEGEE. CDR3 in amino acids: CASSLGTYSGANVLTF. The CDR3 nucleotides are TGTGCCAGCAGCTTAGGGACTTACTCTGGGGCCAACGTCCTGACTTTC. Combining the CDR3 with reference TRBV5-8 and TRBJ2-6 gives the whole variable domain EAGVTQSPTHLIKTRGQQATLRCSPISGHTSVYWYQQALGLGLQFLLWYDEGEERNRGNFPPRFSGRQFPNYSSELNVNALELEDSALYLCASSLGTYSGANVLTFGAGSRLTVL.

At least ten counts were recorded for this clone. This sequence joins TRBV4-1 and TRBJ1-3; no reliable D call. Germline loops: CDR1 MGHRA, CDR2 YSYEKL. The CDR3 is made up of 15 amino acids. V gave up 2 bases and J gave up 1 base, with 9 bases separating them. The CDR3 sequence is CASSQLVDSGNTIYF. The DNA of the CDR3 is TGCGCCAGCAGCCAATTGGTAGATTCTGGAAACACCATATATTTT.

This clone occurred a few times. The chain uses TRBV7-6 and TRBJ2-5, with TRBD1 matching 9 bases. CDR1 is SGHVS, CDR2 FNYEAQ, per germline. The junction had 11 bases not matched to a gene; V was cut back by 5 bases and J by 4 bases. There are 16 residues in the CDR3. The CDR3 protein is CASSLGTGTAGETQYF. The CDR3 bases are TGTGCCAGCAGCCTGGGGACAGGGACCGCGGGAGAGACCCAGTACTTC. Full variable domain (missing parts from reference TRBV7-6 and TRBJ2-5): GAGVSQSPRYKVTKRGQDVALRCDPISGHVSLYWYRQALGQGPEFLTYFNYEAQQDKSGLPNDRFSAERPEGSISTLTIQRTEQRDSAMYRCASSLGTGTAGETQYFGPGTRLLVL.

The rearrangement uses TRBV28 and TRBJ1-5; TRBD1 aligns across 9 bases. The germline CDR1 and CDR2 sequences are MDHEN and SYDVKM. This CDR3 contains 14 residues. V was pared by 3 bases and J by 6 bases, with 3 bases of the junction left unmatched. CDR3 region: CASSFTGGRQPQHF. The CDR3 DNA reads as TGTGCCAGCAGTTTCACAGGGGGCCGTCAGCCCCAGCATTTT.

The V gene is TRBV9, the J gene TRBJ1-3; D is uncertain. Germline CDR1 SGDLS, CDR2 YYNGEE. This CDR3 is built from 15 residues. Trimming shortened V by 4 bases and J by 0 bases, and 11 bases separated the two germline ends. CDR3: CASSYDGSSGNTIYF. As DNA, the CDR3 is TGTGCCAGCAGCTACGACGGGAGCTCTGGAAACACCATATATTTT.

The chain uses TRBV3-1 (or the pseudogene TRBV3-2) and TRBJ1-2, with TRBD1 matching 7 bases. The V and J ends lost 7 bases and 3 bases, in that order; junction bases with no gene match: 5. CDR1 and CDR2 from the germline V gene are LGHDT and YNNKEL (reference sequence). This CDR3 comprises 13 residues. CDR3 in amino acids: CASTKGQYYGYTF. CDR3 sequence (DNA): TGTGCCAGCACTAAGGGACAGTACTATGGCTACACCTTC.

The gene calls are TRBV28 and TRBJ1-5; 7 bases are a match to TRBD1. The CDR3 contains 14 residues. The germline V gene has CDR1 MDHEN and CDR2 SYDVKM. V was pared by 1 base and J by 7 bases, with 4 bases of the junction left unmatched. The CDR3 nucleotides are TGTGCCAGCAGTTTATATACAGGGGTCCAGCCCCAGCATTTT. It specifies CASSLYTGVQPQHF.

V gene TRBV7-9 combines with J gene TRBJ2-2; no clear D. This CDR3 region has 15 residues. The V gene lost 5 bases and the J gene lost 4 bases, with 14 bases spanning the gap. The germline gives CDR1 SEHNR, CDR2 FQNEAQ (reference sequence). The CDR3: CASSAYSIITGELFF. CDR3 in DNA: TGTGCCAGCAGCGCGTACTCGATCATCACCGGGGAGCTGTTTTTT.

The table lists this clone with many counts. The rearrangement uses TRBV6-5 and TRBJ1-2; D is unresolved. Per germline, CDR1 MNHEY and CDR2 SVGAGI. The CDR3 has 14 residues. The V and J ends lost 8 bases and 4 bases respectively, with 17 bases between them. CDR3 sequence: CASRPLLGFYGYTF. As DNA, the CDR3 is TGTGCCAGCCGACCTCTACTAGGCTTCTATGGCTACACCTTC.

This clone occurred once. The chain uses TRBV7-2 and TRBJ1-1, with D perhaps matching TRBD1 (6 bases). The CDR3 length is 15 residues. Germline CDR1 SGHTA, CDR2 FQGNSA. Deletions cut 5 bases from V and 6 bases from J, with 19 bases between. CDR3 sequence reads: CASSLLRGHRSEAFF. The CDR3 DNA sequence: TGTGCCAGCAGCCTCCTACGGGGACATCGCTCTGAAGCTTTCTTT.

The chain is built from TRBV9 and TRBJ1-6, with 8 bases identical to TRBD1. Germline V gene lookup returns CDR1 SGDLS and CDR2 YYNGEE. This CDR3 is 13 amino acids long. The J segment lost 10 bases and the V segment lost 3 bases, leaving 3 bases of the junction unmatched. CDR3 residues: CASSGTGRSPLHF. DNA of the CDR3: TGTGCCAGCAGCGGGACAGGGCGGTCACCCCTCCACTTT.

The chain couples TRBV10-3 to TRBJ2-7; TRBD1 agrees at 7 bases. Germline CDR1 ENHRY, CDR2 SYGVKD. V was clipped by 6 bases and J by 3 bases; unmatched bases: 5. The length of the CDR3 is 13 residues. CDR3 protein: CAIRATGLYEQYF. The CDR3 DNA sequence: TGTGCCATCAGAGCGACAGGGCTCTACGAGCAGTACTTC.

The chain has TRBV11-3 and TRBJ2-7; 14 nucleotides match TRBD2. Germline trimming cut 5 bases from V and 2 bases from J; bases unmatched to any gene: 5. There are 16 residues in the CDR3. Germline assignment: CDR1 SGHNT and CDR2 YENEEA. The chain's CDR3 is CASSPGTSGGAYEQYF. The CDR3 region has the DNA TGTGCCAGCAGCCCGGGGACTAGCGGGGGAGCCTACGAGCAGTACTTC.

The chain joins TRBV11-3 to TRBJ2-6; D is uncertain. V was clipped by 3 bases and J by 0 bases, with 3 bases between them. Germline values: CDR1 SGHNT, CDR2 YENEEA. The CDR3 is 14 amino acids. CDR3: CASSFRSGANVLTF. CDR3 DNA: TGTGCCAGCAGCTTTCGCTCTGGGGCCAACGTCCTGACTTTC.

The chain is built from TRBV28 and TRBJ1-2; D unclear. V lost 3 bases and J lost 4, with 12 bases in between. CDR1 is MDHEN, CDR2 SYDVKM, per germline. The CDR3 has 14 amino acids. CDR3 DNA: TGTGCCAGCAGTTTGGAGGGTCGAGGCTATGGCTACACCTTC. Its protein product is CASSLEGRGYGYTF.

This clone showed up just a few times. V gene TRBV4-1 combines with J gene TRBJ2-1; 11 nucleotides match TRBD2. The CDR3 has 16 amino acids. V lost 0 bases, J lost 7 bases, and 5 bases stayed unmatched. Germline values: CDR1 MGHRA, CDR2 YSYEKL. In DNA form, the CDR3 reads TGCGCCAGCAGCCAAGAGAAACTAGCGGGAGTAAATGAGCAGTTCTTC. Its protein is CASSQEKLAGVNEQFF.

The gene calls are TRBV10-3 and TRBJ1-1, with 8 bases fitting TRBD1. Germline-derived CDR1 and CDR2 are ENHRY and SYGVKD. V was clipped by 3 bases and J by 8 bases; unmatched bases: 8. The CDR3 is 14 amino acids. CDR3 DNA sequence: TGTGCCATCAGTGACTCTCCCGACAGGGGAGAAGCTTTCTTT. This gives the protein CAISDSPDRGEAFF.

The DNA of the CDR3 is TGTGCCAGTGAAAAGGACGGGGGGGCCAGCCGTGATACGCAGTATTTT. It encodes CASEKDGGASRDTQYF. This chain joins TRBV2 and TRBJ2-3; TRBD2 aligns across 8 bases. Germline values: CDR1 SNHLY, CDR2 FYNNEI. The V and J ends lost 9 bases and 6 bases, in that order; junction bases with no gene match: 17. The CDR3 totals 16 residues.